The TCR beta chain under discussion was sequenced for a study of response to subunit inactivated influenza vaccine (dated by TCRdb to 2016 to 2019). For the study in its entirety: Deep quantitative T cell receptor repertoire profiling was used in the study to track responses to a trivalent subunit inactivated influenza vaccine.

The library was obtained by RT-PCR. TCRdb names Illumina HiSeq 2500 as the instrument used. TCRdb passed the public sequencing reads through fastp at Q25 and MiXCR, retaining productive beta sequences. Entries are consolidated by CDR3 protein sequence, retaining the most common genes and DNA. A total of 500,000 to 700,000 distinct CDR3 sequences appear in this sample, roughly 25% of them only once. In total, the top ten clones hold about 2.8% of the sample. Results the study describes overall, beyond this receptor: It was suggested by the authors that each seasonal influenza vaccination may recruit only a limited number of new T cells.

In this sample, this clonotype turned up many times. Its antigen specificity is not known. There are no base qualities to consult, and no much larger clone falls within one base. Another study also made use of these data, one on T cells expressing NK-cell markers. In that second paper, the authors write: TCR beta cDNA libraries were prepared using 5'RACE template switching, which introduced a universal primer site and unique molecular identifiers. TCR beta-chain repertoires were profiled in sorted CD3+CD56+NKG2C+, CD3+CD56+NKG2C- and CD3+CD56-NKG2C+ T-cell subsets from seven or eight donors. Of the eight sequenced donors, seven were found to be HCMV-seropositive and one was found to be HCMV-seronegative. In several experiments an anti-gammadeltaTCR antibody was added to restrict sorting to alphabetaTCR-expressing T cells. In more than five donors, the dominant CD3+CD56+NKG2C+ clonotypes were found to rank among the top 10 CD8+ clonotypes and to make up about 1.0-8% of CD8+ T cells. Those dominant clonotypes were again the most abundant among CD3+CD56-NKG2C+ cells in several donors, at roughly 25-65%. Whether the expanded NKG2C-expressing T cell clones were specific for HCMV antigens was left unclear. Randomly selected healthy volunteers, three men and five women, were used as the eight sequenced donors. To determine HCMV serostatus, a commercial ELISA kit was used to detect HCMV-specific IgG in serum. Ficoll density gradient centrifugation was used to isolate peripheral blood mononuclear cells from blood. Using Miltenyi isolation kits, CD4+ and CD8+ T cells were isolated from PBMC through magnetic immunoseparation. cDNA synthesis was primed from the TCR beta constant segment, followed by two successive PCR amplification steps. The libraries were sequenced on Illumina HiSeq 2000/2500, MiSeq or NextSeq, producing 2 x 150 bp reads. MIGEC was used to demultiplex reads and group reads by UMI, and MiTCR was used to assemble and quantify clonotypes. To exclude erroneous sequences, any TCR cDNA sequence not supported by at least two reads was discarded. The tcR package was used for downstream repertoire analysis, and clonotypes were matched between fractions using CDR3 nucleotide sequence together with V segment. Antigen specificity was annotated against VDJdb with VDJmatch, allowing one amino acid substitution in CDR3.

The source is a man in his fifties or sixties who received an inactivated influenza vaccine. Donor details come from another sample of the same person, matched by shared clones. The sequenced sample was CD4+ T cells sorted from PBMCs, obtained roughly 13 days after vaccination.

For the CDR3, the sequence is CSVETYRVHEQYF. The DNA is TGCAGCGTCGAAACTTACAGGGTCCACGAGCAGTACTTC. The sequence joins TRBV29-1 to TRBJ2-7, with TRBD1 as a weak D call on 6 bases. Looking up the germline V gene yields CDR1 SQVTM and CDR2 ANQGSEA. V is clipped by 6 bases and J by 5 bases, and the sequence between their germline boundaries is 17 bases long. There are 13 amino acids in the CDR3, from cysteine to phenylalanine inclusive. Left in the record is the CDR3 DNA by itself, 39 bases read in frame from the first base.